The clone carrying this T cell receptor (beta chain) was seen only once. The antigen remains undetermined. Germline lookup yields CDR1 SGHRS and CDR2 YFSETQ. The CDR3 runs to 15 residues. J gave up 3 bases and V 5 bases, and 8 bases lay outside the gene matches. This specimen belongs to a study of cytomegalovirus exposure and HLA in healthy donors. Notes on the study in general: The majority of TCR sequences were rare, yet some public TCRs appeared in many donors.

Vbeta (60) and Jbeta (13) primers were used in the PCR. TCRdb keeps only in-frame clones here, not all; method: immunoSEQ multiplex PCR. The sample lists roughly 62,000 clones; 60% to 80% were seen once. The receptor's source is a middle-aged woman in good health and CMV-seropositive. The genes are TRBV5-1 and TRBJ1-3; 7 bases align to TRBD1. What was sequenced was PBMCs. The CDR3 region has the DNA TGCGCCAGCAGTGCCTCGACAGGGTATGGAAACACCATATATTTT. This sequence encodes CASSASTGYGNTIYF.